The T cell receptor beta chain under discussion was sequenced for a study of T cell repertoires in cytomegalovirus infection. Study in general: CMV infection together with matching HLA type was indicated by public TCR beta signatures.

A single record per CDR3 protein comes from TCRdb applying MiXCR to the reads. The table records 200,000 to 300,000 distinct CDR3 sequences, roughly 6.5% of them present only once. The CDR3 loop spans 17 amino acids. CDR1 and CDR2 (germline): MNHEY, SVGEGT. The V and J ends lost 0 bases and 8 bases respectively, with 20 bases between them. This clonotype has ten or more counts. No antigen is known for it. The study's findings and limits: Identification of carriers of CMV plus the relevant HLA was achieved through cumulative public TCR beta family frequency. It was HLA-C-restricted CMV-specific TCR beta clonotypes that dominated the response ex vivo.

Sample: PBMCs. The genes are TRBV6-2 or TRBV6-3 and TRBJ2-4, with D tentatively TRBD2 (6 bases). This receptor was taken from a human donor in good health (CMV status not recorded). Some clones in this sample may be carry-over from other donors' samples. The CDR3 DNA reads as TGTGCCAGCAGTTACTCGGAAAGGGTCATTTGGAGGGACATTCAGTACTTC. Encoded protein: CASSYSERVIWRDIQYF.